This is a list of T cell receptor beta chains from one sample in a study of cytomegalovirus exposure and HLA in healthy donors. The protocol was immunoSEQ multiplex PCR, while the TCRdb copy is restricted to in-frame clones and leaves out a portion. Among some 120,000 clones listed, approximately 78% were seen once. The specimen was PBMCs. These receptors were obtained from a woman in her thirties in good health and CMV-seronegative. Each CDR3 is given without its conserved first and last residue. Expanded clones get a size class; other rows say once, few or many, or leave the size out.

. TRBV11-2 ASSKQGQSFYNEQF
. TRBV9 ASSVVLADTGELF
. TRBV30 ASRRETQY
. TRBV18 ASSPPARGSTGELF
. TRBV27 ATGPGGRGNQPQH
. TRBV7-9 SSSFPTDSPLH
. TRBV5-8 ASSPEGTVTQETQY
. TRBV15 ATSRDDGTGGAVVYEQY
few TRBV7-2 ASTSLAGGPGEQF
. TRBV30 AWSVLDSPNSPLH
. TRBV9 ASSVERARPGGFDTEAF
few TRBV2 ASKPLENTEAF
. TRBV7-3 ASSLLAGLYNEQF
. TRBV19 ASSLRAASGSSYNEQF
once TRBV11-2 ASSSHPGRAASGELF
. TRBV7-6 ASSPLTDGYEQF
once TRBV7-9 ASSPTSSPYEQY
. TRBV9 ASSPGGSNQPQH
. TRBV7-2 ASSINGDTEAF
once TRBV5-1 ASSPGLSTGELF
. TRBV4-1 ASSQGQGPYSYGYT
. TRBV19 ASSMSSLYGYT
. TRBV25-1 ASSEFGGDFETQY
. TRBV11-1 ASRRTGGTEAF
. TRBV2 ASSVPGLAGGTQY
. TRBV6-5 ASSYSKRSNQPQH
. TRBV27 ASTHLLAPILGASGKGTGELF
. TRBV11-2 ASRNHGSPSYEQY
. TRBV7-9 ASSSRQAPALDEQF
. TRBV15 ATSTYPMTGGYT
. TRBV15 ATRAFSGFGNQPQH
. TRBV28 ASSLWEASGSAGELF
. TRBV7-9 ASSEGDSYTDTQY
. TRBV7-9 ASSPWALAGEQY
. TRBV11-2 ASSLQASSNEQF
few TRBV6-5 ASSHGSYEQY
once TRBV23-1 ASSHPHPRRKCGTDTQY
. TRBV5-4 ASSFRLAGLNEQY
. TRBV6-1 ASSERKRGTGVPYEQY
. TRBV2 ASTRRGNSYEQY
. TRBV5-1 ASSYQGVTLDEQF
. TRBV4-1 ASSQDGTRTSETQY
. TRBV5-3 ARSTPGGEETQY